Reported below is one T cell receptor (beta chain). Profiled with immunoSEQ multiplex PCR; TCRdb holds only in-frame clones, not every one. The repertoire holds around 130,000 clones, roughly 90% seen once, with around 3.7% in the top ten. The data belong to a study of blood T cell repertoires in COVID-19. Overall study: T cells, B-cell-depleted T cells, or PBMCs provided the cDNA or gDNA that served as material.

The CDR3 spans 14 residues. The germline CDR1 and CDR2 sequences are SGDLS and YYNGEE. V lost 3 bases to trimming and J lost 6 bases; unmatched junction nucleotides: 7. This chain links TRBV9 with TRBJ2-3; 7 nucleotides line up with TRBD2. This TCR was recovered from a man in his forties or fifties with active COVID-19. The sequenced material came from peripheral blood. The CDR3 here is CASSGGRDQDTQYF. The DNA for the CDR3 is TGTGCCAGCAGCGGGGGGAGGGATCAGGATACGCAGTATTTT.